The 16 T cell receptor beta chains listed next were all sequenced from one sample in a study of regulatory T cells in long-lasting Graves disease. CDR3 regions were amplified by Arm-PCR using iRepertoire HTBI primers to build TCR beta libraries. TCRdb re-analysed the multiplex PCR reads in MiXCR, keeping a single row per CDR3 protein. Among about 440,000 distinct CDR3 sequences listed, approximately 16% were seen once. Specified time point: newly diagnosed GD, antithyroid drugs for less than 3 months. The TCR library used RNA extracted from PBMCs. These data were also reused for a study on T cells in Graves' hyperthyroidism and ophthalmopathy.

Sample: peripheral blood mononuclear cells (PBMCs), taken at new diagnosis, from a patient treated with antithyroid drugs. The receptors were gathered from a young woman with Graves disease.

The V gene is TRBV29-1, the J gene TRBJ2-5; 9 bases are a match to TRBD1. The germline CDR1 and CDR2 sequences are SQVTM and ANQGSEA. The CDR3 length is 15 residues. CDR3 region: CTLDRGTSYQETQYF. The CDR3 coding sequence is TGCACCTTGGACAGGGGCACATCGTACCAAGAGACCCAGTACTTC.

Many counts were recorded for this clonotype. The chain has TRBV5-1 and TRBJ2-2; the D is unclear. The V gene lost 4 bases and the J gene lost 1 base, with 20 bases spanning the gap. From germline, CDR1 is SGHRS and CDR2 YFSETQ. The CDR3 contains 18 residues. The CDR3 bases are TGCGCCAGCAGCCTGACTTACATCGGACGGATGAACACCGGGGAGCTGTTTTTT. It yields the protein CASSLTYIGRMNTGELFF.

This clonotype was seen a few times. The rearrangement links TRBV7-3 to TRBJ1-6; possible D gene TRBD1, 5 bases. Between the trimmed V and J ends, which lost 11 bases and 4 bases, there was a span of 18 bases. The germline V gene has CDR1 SGHTA and CDR2 FQGTGA. The CDR3 length is 15 residues. The CDR3 here is CAPGRRDDYNSPLHF. CDR3 DNA: TGTGCCCCTGGACGACGGGACGATTATAATTCACCCCTCCACTTT.

This clonotype came up many times. The V gene is TRBV3-1, the J gene TRBJ2-7; D is unresolved. The length of the CDR3 is 12 residues. Looked up from germline, CDR1 is LGHDT and CDR2 is YNNKEL (reference sequence). V lost 0 bases, J lost 6 bases, and 6 bases lay in between. For the CDR3, the DNA is TGTGCCAGCAGCCAAGATAAGGGCGAGCAGTACTTC. Encoded protein: CASSQDKGEQYF.

This clonotype was recorded many times. The V and J genes are TRBV7-2 and TRBJ2-5; D unresolved. This CDR3 spans 13 amino acids. Germline CDR1 reads SGHTA; CDR2 reads FQGNSA. The V and J ends lost 2 bases and 1 base respectively, with 5 bases between them. Written as DNA, the CDR3 is TGTGCCAGCAGCTTAACCTTCCAAGAGACCCAGTACTTC. Translating it yields CASSLTFQETQYF.

The table lists this clonotype with many counts. This chain uses TRBV6-1 with TRBJ2-1; 12 bases are a match to TRBD2. Losses at the gene ends were 5 bases for V and 10 bases for J; bases not matched to a gene: 12. The CDR3 runs to 16 residues. The germline V gene encodes CDR1 MNHNS and CDR2 SASEGT. CDR3: CASSNGLAGFSREQFF. CDR3 nucleotide sequence: TGTGCCAGCAGTAACGGACTAGCGGGGTTTTCTAGAGAGCAGTTCTTC.

This clonotype came up a few times. The chain recombines TRBV15 with TRBJ2-1; a possible D gene is TRBD2 (5 bases). V lost 3 bases and J 9 bases, leaving 15 bases between the germline ends. Germline loops: CDR1 LNHNV, CDR2 YYDKDF (reference sequence). This CDR3 has 14 amino acids. The CDR3 spells CATSRSYLEGEQFF. CDR3 bases: TGTGCCACCAGCAGGAGCTACCTCGAGGGTGAGCAGTTCTTC.

This clonotype was detected many times. This chain joins TRBV24-1 and TRBJ1-1; D unclear. Germline V lookup: CDR1 KGHDR, CDR2 SFDVKD. There are 14 residues in the CDR3. V was pared by 4 bases and J by 4 bases, with 12 bases between. In DNA, the CDR3 is TGTGCCACCAGTGACACCGGGGAGGCCACTGAAGCTTTCTTT. This codes for CATSDTGEATEAFF.

This clonotype occurred many times. This rearrangement joins TRBV7-2 to TRBJ2-7; 11 bases line up with TRBD1. The germline gives CDR1 SGHTA, CDR2 FQGNSA. Losses at the gene ends were 2 bases for V and 2 bases for J; bases not matched to a gene: 14. CDR3 length equals 19 residues. CDR3 DNA sequence: TGTGCCAGCAGCTTAAAAGTAGCCGGGGTGGACAGGGGGCCCTACGAGCAGTACTTC. Amino acids: CASSLKVAGVDRGPYEQYF.

This clonotype was observed at least ten times. J is TRBJ2-7 and V is TRBV20-1, with D possibly TRBD1 on 6 matching bases. CDR1 and CDR2 (germline): DFQATT, SNEGSKA (reference sequence). Trimming left V 3 bases short and J 3 bases short, with 12 bases between. This CDR3 has 13 residues. This CDR3 reads CSARRQDSYEQYF. CDR3 in DNA: TGCAGTGCTAGGAGACAGGACAGCTACGAGCAGTACTTC.

This clonotype showed up many times. The chain uses TRBV20-1 and TRBJ2-7; 8 bases align to TRBD1. The V segment lost 5 bases and the J segment 2 bases; nucleotides outside the gene matches: 5. This CDR3 comprises 13 residues. The germline CDR1 and CDR2 sequences are DFQATT and SNEGSKA (reference sequence). The CDR3 region is CSAPDREPYEQYF. Here the CDR3 DNA reads TGCAGTGCTCCGGACAGGGAACCCTACGAGCAGTACTTC.

This clonotype has at least ten counts. The chain combines TRBV12-3 or TRBV12-4 with TRBJ1-5; possible D gene TRBD1, 5 bases. This CDR3 has 14 residues. V shed 5 bases and J shed 5 bases, with 13 bases lying between them. The CDR3, as DNA: TGTGCCAGCAGTGTACAGGTTTACGATCAGCCCCAGCATTTT. It encodes CASSVQVYDQPQHF.

Turning to this clonotype: This may stem from a read error, because a much larger clone lies one nucleotide away. The V and J genes are TRBV30 and TRBJ2-7; D may correspond to TRBD1 or TRBD2 (5 bases each). The CDR3 is made up of 16 amino acids. From germline, CDR1 is GTSNPN and CDR2 SVGIG (reference sequence). Between the trimmed V and J ends, which lost 2 bases and 0 bases, there was a span of 17 bases. The CDR3 protein is CAWSTEGRDPSYEQYF. The CDR3 DNA sequence: TGTGCCTGGAGTACAGAAGGCAGGGACCCCTCCTACGAGCAGTACTTC.

As concerns this clonotype: This likely reflects a read error, since a far larger clone is one base away. The chain carries TRBV11-1 and TRBJ2-3, with D hard to call. With 11 bases removed from V and 5 bases from J, the gap between germline ends came to 14 bases. Germline CDR1 and CDR2: SGHAT and FQDESV (reference sequence). This CDR3 region has 12 residues. CDR3 in amino acids: CAASRAEDTQYF. The CDR3 nucleotides are TGTGCCGCCAGCAGAGCAGAAGATACGCAGTATTTT.

Details on this clonotype: A much larger clone differs by one base, so this may be a read error. The chain carries TRBV12-3 or TRBV12-4 and TRBJ2-2; maybe TRBD1 (6 bases). The CDR3 has 14 amino acids. CDR3 sequence (DNA): TGTGCCAGCCTTTTTCAGGGGAGAACCGGGGAGCTGGTTTTT. It yields the protein CASLFQGRTGELVF.

This clonotype has at least ten counts. V is TRBV12-3 or TRBV12-4 and J is TRBJ1-1; D might be TRBD1 (5 bases). The V gene lost 7 bases and the J gene lost 4 bases, with 10 bases spanning the gap. This CDR3 comprises 12 residues. As DNA, the CDR3 is TGTGCCAGCACCAACGGGGGCACTGAAGCTTTCTTT. Its protein is CASTNGGTEAFF.